The next 21 T cell receptor beta chains were all read from a single sample in a study of shared clonotypes between healthy human individuals. The table came from immunoSEQ multiplex PCR; TCRdb's copy has only in-frame clones and leaves some out. The sample carries over 2 million clones, 95% recorded once. The sample consisted of naive CD4+ T cells sorted from blood. Subset: CD45RA+ positively selected. The receptors come from a man between 18 and 29 years old in good health.

The V call is TRBV4-1, the J call TRBJ2-5, with TRBD1 as a possible D gene (5 bases). The germline V and J ends were trimmed by 4 bases and 1 base, with 10 bases remaining between them. This CDR3 spans 14 amino acids. The germline gives CDR1 MGHRA, CDR2 YSYEKL. The CDR3 DNA reads as TGCGCCAGCAGCCGCAGGGAAATCCAAGAGACCCAGTACTTC. Protein: CASSRREIQETQYF.

The chain couples TRBV27 to TRBJ1-1, with D possibly being TRBD1 (5 bases). Germline V CDR1 and CDR2: MNHEY, SMNVEV (reference sequence). Between the trimmed V and J ends, which lost 3 bases and 3 bases, there was a span of 11 bases. The CDR3 totals 14 residues. DNA of the CDR3: TGTGCCAGCAGTTTTCGGGGGATTGACACTGAAGCTTTCTTT. Amino acids: CASSFRGIDTEAFF.

The J gene is TRBJ2-7, the V gene TRBV9; 9 positions match TRBD1. This CDR3 has 14 residues. Trimming at V came to 2 bases and at J to 9 bases, leaving 9 bases not matched to a gene. The germline V gene encodes CDR1 SGDLS and CDR2 YYNGEE. CDR3 residues: CASSVDRGKIVQYF. The CDR3 bases are TGTGCCAGCAGCGTTGACAGGGGGAAAATTGTGCAGTACTTC.

The chain uses TRBV12-5 and TRBJ1-1; D unresolved. V shed 7 bases and J shed 0 bases, with 9 bases lying between them. Germline assignment: CDR1 LGHNT and CDR2 FRNRAP. The CDR3 length is 13 residues. In DNA form, the CDR3 reads TGTGCTAGTGCCCCAAGGATGAACACTGAAGCTTTCTTT. This encodes CASAPRMNTEAFF. Full variable domain (rest looked up from reference TRBV12-5 and TRBJ1-1): DARVTQTPRHKVTEMGQEVTMRCQPILGHNTVFWYRQTMMQGLELLAYFRNRAPLDDSGMPKDRFSAEMPDATLATLKIQPSEPRDSAVYFCASAPRMNTEAFFGQGTRLTVV.

A word on this clone: Being one base from a much bigger clone, this may be a read error. The CDR3 DNA sequence: TGTGCCAGCAGCCCCCGGGGGTACGAGCAGTACTTC. Protein sequence: CASSPRGYEQYF. The chain employs TRBV5-6 and TRBJ2-7; D is possibly TRBD2 (6 bases). From germline, CDR1 is SGHDT and CDR2 YYEEEE. The CDR3 is 12 residues long. The V gene lost 4 bases and the J gene lost 4 bases, with 9 bases spanning the gap.

The chain employs TRBV19 and TRBJ1-2; weak D call: TRBD1 (6 bases). V was trimmed by 5 bases and J by 5 bases, leaving 21 bases between them. This CDR3 contains 16 residues. Germline CDR1 LNHDA, CDR2 SQIVND (reference sequence). CDR3 nucleotide sequence: TGTGCCAGTAGTTCGTACGGGGCAGGGGAGGATTATGGCTACACCTTC. This encodes CASSSYGAGEDYGYTF. Filled out from reference TRBV19 and TRBJ1-2, the complete variable domain reads DGGITQSPKYLFRKEGQNVTLSCEQNLNHDAMYWYRQDPGQGLRLIYYSQIVNDFQKGDIAEGYSVSREKKESFPLTVTSAQKNPTAFYLCASSSYGAGEDYGYTFGSGTRLTVV.

The genes are TRBV11-2 and TRBJ2-5; TRBD2 matches 13 bases. V trimming: 6 bases; J trimming: 5 bases; junction bases outside the gene matches: 6. This CDR3 is 15 amino acids long. CDR1 SGHAT and CDR2 FQNNGV come from the germline V gene. This CDR3 reads CASRQLAGGPETQYF. The CDR3 nucleotides are TGTGCCAGCAGGCAACTAGCGGGGGGGCCGGAGACCCAGTACTTC. The full variable domain, completed using reference TRBV11-2 and TRBJ2-5, is EAGVAQSPRYKIIEKRQSVAFWCNPISGHATLYWYQQILGQGPKLLIQFQNNGVVDDSQLPKDRFSAERLKGVDSTLKIQPAKLEDSAVYLCASRQLAGGPETQYFGPGTRLLVL.

This chain joins TRBV30 and TRBJ2-3; perhaps TRBD1 as D (6 bases). The CDR3 length is 14 residues. Germline lookup yields CDR1 GTSNPN and CDR2 SVGIG (reference sequence). The V gene lost 4 bases and the J gene lost 3 bases, with 14 bases spanning the gap. The CDR3 sequence: CAWTLGGWTDTQYF. Here the CDR3 DNA reads TGTGCCTGGACACTAGGGGGTTGGACAGATACGCAGTATTTT.

The rearrangement links TRBV6-1 to TRBJ1-2; tentatively, D is TRBD1 (5 bases). CDR1 MNHNS and CDR2 SASEGT come from the germline V gene. This CDR3 has 14 amino acids. V shed 4 bases and J shed 7 bases, with 16 bases lying between them. CDR3 nucleotide sequence: TGTGCCAGCAGTGCCCGACGGCCCGACAGTGGCTACACCTTC. Its translation is CASSARRPDSGYTF.

CDR3 loop: CAWSVGLVGGSRTGELFF. CDR3 coding DNA: TGTGCCTGGAGTGTGGGACTAGTAGGCGGCTCGCGCACCGGGGAGCTGTTTTTT. The chain couples TRBV30 to TRBJ2-2; the match to TRBD2 covers 8 bases. The trim removed 0 bases at V and 4 bases at J, leaving 13 bases unmatched. The CDR3 has 18 residues. CDR1 GTSNPN and CDR2 SVGIG come from the germline V gene (reference sequence).

The V call is TRBV9, the J call TRBJ1-4, with D uncertain. V was pared by 0 bases and J by 8 bases, with 14 bases between. There are 15 residues in the CDR3. In germline, CDR1 is SGDLS, CDR2 YYNGEE. The CDR3 DNA is TGTGCCAGCAGCGTAGGTCAGACCGTAGACGAAAAACTGTTTTTT. It is translated as CASSVGQTVDEKLFF.

The J gene is TRBJ1-2, the V gene TRBV7-2; D gene unclear. This CDR3 is 14 amino acids long. In germline, CDR1 is SGHTA, CDR2 FQGNSA. The ends were cut back, 4 bases at V and 8 bases at J, with 17 bases in the middle. The CDR3 protein is CASSWPTSPWGYTF. The CDR3 region has the DNA TGTGCCAGCAGCTGGCCGACCAGCCCATGGGGCTACACCTTC. The entire variable domain, with the rest obtained from reference TRBV7-2 and TRBJ1-2, is as follows: GAGVSQSPSNKVTEKGKDVELRCDPISGHTALYWYRQSLGQGLEFLIYFQGNSAPDKSGLPSDRFSAERTGGSVSTLTIQRTQQEDSAVYLCASSWPTSPWGYTFGSGTRLTVV.

Turning to this clone: At the DNA level, this CDR3 is encoded by other sequences in the same sample as well. The CDR3 spells CASSRDRGEKLFF. The CDR3, as DNA: TGTGCCAGCAGCCGGGACAGGGGTGAAAAACTGTTTTTT. The chain uses TRBV5-6 and TRBJ1-4, with 10 positions matching TRBD1. Germline CDR1 SGHDT, CDR2 YYEEEE. The CDR3 consists of 13 residues. V shed 4 bases, J shed 7 bases, and the junction held 1 base outside the gene matches.

The rearrangement links TRBV18 to TRBJ2-7, with D possibly being TRBD1 (6 bases). In germline, CDR1 is KGHSH, CDR2 LQKENI. The V end was cut by 1 base, the J end by 0 bases, with 10 bases between. The CDR3 loop spans 15 amino acids. CDR3 amino acids: CASSPLGTPSYEQYF. CDR3 nucleotide sequence: TGTGCCAGCTCACCACTTGGGACACCCTCCTACGAGCAGTACTTC.

About this clone itself: Other nucleotide sequences from this sample produce the same CDR3. The chain recombines TRBV5-1 with TRBJ1-6; 7 bases align to TRBD1. The CDR3 contains 15 residues. V gave up 0 bases and J gave up 6 bases; unmatched junction bases: 3. CDR1 SGHRS and CDR2 YFSETQ come from the germline V gene. CDR3 nucleotides: TGCGCCAGCAGCTTGGGTCGGGACAGTAATTCACCCCTCCACTTT. Translating gives CASSLGRDSNSPLHF. The full variable domain, in which reference TRBV5-1 and TRBJ1-6 provide the parts outside the CDR3, is KAGVTQTPRYLIKTRGQQVTLSCSPISGHRSVSWYQQTPGQGLQFLFEYFSETQRNKGNFPGRFSGRQFSNSRSEMNVSTLELGDSALYLCASSLGRDSNSPLHFGNGTRLTVT.

V gene TRBV2 combines with J gene TRBJ2-7; D is unclear. The CDR3 is 16 amino acids. The germline V gene encodes CDR1 SNHLY and CDR2 FYNNEI. V was trimmed by 4 bases and J by 0 bases, leaving 16 bases between them. CDR3 region: CASSAPGGRFSYEQYF. As DNA, the CDR3 is TGTGCCAGCAGTGCGCCAGGCGGACGTTTCTCCTACGAGCAGTACTTC.

This chain connects TRBV2 to TRBJ2-3; D not resolved. Per the germline V gene, CDR1 is SNHLY and CDR2 is FYNNEI. V was clipped by 1 base and J by 9 bases, with 11 bases between them. This CDR3 comprises 13 residues. The CDR3 loop is CASSEGAGNTQYF. CDR3 nucleotide sequence: TGTGCCAGCAGTGAAGGGGCCGGCAACACGCAGTATTTT.

V gene TRBV9 combines with J gene TRBJ2-2; D tentatively fits TRBD1 or TRBD2 (5 bases each). The V gene's germline CDR1 is SGDLS and CDR2 YYNGEE. This CDR3 has 15 amino acids. V was clipped by 3 bases and J by 0 bases, with 9 bases between them. The CDR3 nucleotides read TGTGCCAGCAGCGGGGGACCGGCGAACACCGGGGAGCTGTTTTTT. Residues: CASSGGPANTGELFF.

The V and J genes are TRBV28 and TRBJ2-7; 11 bases map to TRBD2. CDR1 and CDR2 from the germline V gene are MDHEN and SYDVKM. The CDR3 runs 16 residues. V shed 7 bases and J 3 bases; nucleotides not matched to a gene: 11. The CDR3 nucleotides are TGTGCCAGCACCCGAGGACTAGCGGGCGTGTTCTACGAGCAGTACTTC. This codes for CASTRGLAGVFYEQYF.

The chain couples TRBV6-5 to TRBJ2-1, with D tentatively TRBD2 (5 bases). The CDR3 is made up of 15 amino acids. Germline V lookup: CDR1 MNHEY, CDR2 SVGAGI. Trimming cost V 4 bases and J 4 bases, with 14 bases left between them. CDR3 residues: CASSSRIGGYNEQFF. The DNA for the CDR3 is TGTGCCAGCAGTTCCCGCATTGGAGGTTACAATGAGCAGTTCTTC.

This chain joins TRBV10-2 and TRBJ2-7; D uncertain. The V end lost 4 bases, the J end lost 3 bases, and 13 bases lay between the germline ends. CDR3 length equals 14 residues. CDR1 is WSHSY, CDR2 SAAADI, per germline. CDR3 region: CASSVAAPIYEQYF. The CDR3 coding sequence is TGCGCCAGCAGTGTAGCTGCGCCAATCTACGAGCAGTACTTC.